A few counts support the clone carrying this T cell receptor beta chain. Antigen unknown. This entry comes from a study of beta chain features in type 1 diabetes. Study-level results: Across patients, naive, central memory and Treg TCRB repertoires exhibited apparently greater similarity than was observed across healthy donors. Type 1 diabetes patients had moderately but significantly shorter TCRB CDR3s in all four CD4+ subsets. Equally in patients and controls, PCR might preferentially amplify shorter templates.

Only one heparinised blood draw was taken per donor, and its volume averaged around 120 mL. This CDR3 contains 14 residues. Germline assignment: CDR1 LNHDA and CDR2 SQIVND (reference sequence). Deletions cut 5 bases from V and 0 bases from J, with 11 bases between. The authors reverse transcribed all of the isolated RNA, so sequencing captured expressed TCRB transcripts. Profiled with immunoSEQ multiplex PCR; TCRdb holds only in-frame clones, not every one. The top ten clones hold around 0.05% of a sample with more than 350,000 clones, about an eighth of them seen once. This chain connects TRBV19 to TRBJ2-7, with D perhaps given as TRBD1 or TRBD2 (5 bases each). Sequencing was done on a sample of naive CD4+ T cells from blood. The TCR originated in a woman aged 18-29 years in good health. CDR3 amino acids: CASSQQGPSYEQYF. In DNA form, the CDR3 reads TGTGCCAGTAGTCAGCAGGGACCCTCCTACGAGCAGTACTTC.